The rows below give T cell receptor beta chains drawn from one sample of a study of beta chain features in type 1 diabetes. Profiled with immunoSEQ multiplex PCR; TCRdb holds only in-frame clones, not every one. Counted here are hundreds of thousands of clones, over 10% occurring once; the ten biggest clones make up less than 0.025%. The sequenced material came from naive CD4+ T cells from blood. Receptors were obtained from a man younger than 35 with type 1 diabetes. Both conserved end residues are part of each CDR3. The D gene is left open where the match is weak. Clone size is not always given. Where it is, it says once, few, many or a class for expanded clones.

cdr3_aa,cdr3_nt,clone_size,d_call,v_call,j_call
CAWSVGTDYNSPLHF,TGTGCCTGGAGTGTAGGGACGGACTATAATTCACCCCTCCACTTT,NA,NA,TRBV30,TRBJ1-6
CASSLTADEGYGYTF,TGCGCCAGCAGCTTGACGGCAGACGAGGGCTATGGCTACACCTTC,NA,NA,TRBV5-1,TRBJ1-2
CASNPDGNTEAFF,TGCGCCAGCAACCCGGATGGAAACACTGAAGCTTTCTTT,NA,NA,TRBV5-1,TRBJ1-1
CASSLLTGATGELFF,TGTGCCAGCAGTTTATTAACAGGGGCCACCGGGGAGCTGTTTTTT,few,TRBD1,TRBV28,TRBJ2-2
CASREIRRASEQGETQYF,TGTGCCAGCAGGGAAATCAGGAGGGCTAGCGAACAGGGAGAGACCCAGTACTTC,few,NA,TRBV11-2,TRBJ2-5
CASSQAQMNTEAFF,TGCGCCAGCAGCCAAGCTCAAATGAACACTGAAGCTTTCTTT,NA,NA,TRBV4-1,TRBJ1-1
CASSLQGFEQYF,TGTGCCAGCAGCTTACAAGGGTTCGAGCAGTACTTC,NA,NA,TRBV7-2,TRBJ2-7
CASRQGVNYGYTF,TGTGCCAGCAGACAGGGGGTTAACTATGGCTACACCTTC,NA,TRBD1,TRBV7-3,TRBJ1-2
CAIRLAQGGYTF,TGTGCCATCAGGCTCGCTCAGGGTGGCTACACCTTC,NA,NA,TRBV10-3,TRBJ1-2
CASTPWEEGFF,TGTGCCAGCACCCCTTGGGAGGAGGGGTTCTTC,few,NA,TRBV2,TRBJ2-1
CASSRAGEVEAFF,TGTGCCAGCAGTAGAGCAGGAGAAGTTGAAGCTTTCTTT,few,NA,TRBV6-1,TRBJ1-1
CAVNWAVGTEAFF,TGTGCCGTTAATTGGGCCGTGGGGACTGAAGCTTTCTTT,few,NA,TRBV30,TRBJ1-1
CASSAGTGSVEQYF,TGCGCCAGCAGCGCCGGGACAGGGTCGGTCGAGCAGTACTTC,NA,TRBD1,TRBV5-1,TRBJ2-7
CASSFLEGDNTEAFF,TGTGCCAGCAGCTTTCTGGAAGGGGATAACACTGAAGCTTTCTTT,NA,NA,TRBV7-8,TRBJ1-1
CASSSTAAASNYGYTF,TGTGCCAGCAGCTCTACTGCGGCAGCTTCTAACTATGGCTACACCTTC,few,NA,TRBV13,TRBJ1-2
CASSESGQGARGYTF,TGTGCCAGCAGTGAATCTGGGCAGGGGGCTCGGGGCTACACCTTC,few,TRBD1,TRBV25-1,TRBJ1-2
CATSTITQNYGYTF,TGTGCCACCAGCACCATAACACAAAACTATGGCTACACCTTC,NA,NA,TRBV15,TRBJ1-2
CASSLTWAAGAKNNEQFF,TGTGCCAGCAGCTTAACTTGGGCGGCGGGGGCCAAAAACAATGAGCAGTTCTTC,NA,NA,TRBV7-7,TRBJ2-1
CASSFGDRETQYF,TGTGCCAGCAGCTTCGGCGACAGGGAGACCCAGTACTTC,NA,NA,TRBV5-4,TRBJ2-5
CAWSGVRGTEAFF,TGTGCCTGGAGCGGGGTAAGGGGCACTGAAGCTTTCTTT,few,NA,TRBV30,TRBJ1-1
CAGADGDSGANVLTF,TGTGCCGGGGCAGACGGGGACTCTGGGGCCAACGTCCTGACTTTC,NA,NA,TRBV10-3,TRBJ2-6
CASSAGGNTEAFF,TGTGCCAGCAGTGCTGGGGGGAACACTGAAGCTTTCTTT,few,NA,TRBV9,TRBJ1-1
CASSSTTSGYTF,TGTGCCAGCAGCTCGACCACTAGTGGCTACACCTTC,few,NA,TRBV7-9,TRBJ1-2
CASLQGNTIYF,TGTGCCAGTCTACAGGGAAACACCATATATTTT,few,NA,TRBV19,TRBJ1-3
CASSQGWRGSSYEQYF,TGCGCCAGCAGCCAAGGGTGGAGGGGGAGCTCCTACGAGCAGTACTTC,NA,NA,TRBV4-1,TRBJ2-7
CASSQAQPYQPQHF,TGCGCCAGCAGCCAAGCCCAGCCCTATCAGCCCCAGCATTTT,NA,NA,TRBV4-1,TRBJ1-5
CASSQKEGSVGYTF,TGTGCCAGCAGCCAAAAAGAGGGATCGGTTGGCTACACCTTC,NA,NA,TRBV16,TRBJ1-2
CASGTGPNNEQFF,TGTGCCAGCGGGACAGGCCCGAACAATGAGCAGTTCTTC,few,TRBD1,TRBV5-5,TRBJ2-1
CASSEGVGEQYF,TGTGCCAGCAGTGAAGGGGTGGGTGAGCAGTACTTC,few,NA,TRBV25-1,TRBJ2-7
CASRGDYGYTF,TGTGCCAGCAGGGGGGACTATGGCTACACCTTC,NA,NA,TRBV2,TRBJ1-2
CASSLGQISGNTIYF,TGTGCCAGCTCACTGGGACAGATCTCTGGAAACACCATATATTTT,few,TRBD1,TRBV18,TRBJ1-3
CAWSASTSGQETQYF,TGTGCCTGGAGCGCTAGTACTAGCGGGCAAGAGACCCAGTACTTC,NA,TRBD2,TRBV30,TRBJ2-5
CASSPEAGYEQYF,TGTGCCAGCAGCCCCGAGGCAGGGTACGAGCAGTACTTC,NA,NA,TRBV7-2,TRBJ2-7
CAWSGGGGTEAFF,TGTGCCTGGAGCGGCGGAGGGGGGACTGAAGCTTTCTTT,few,NA,TRBV30,TRBJ1-1
CASSYGNQPQHF,TGTGCCAGCAGTTACGGAAATCAGCCCCAGCATTTT,NA,NA,TRBV6-5,TRBJ1-5
CASSVGTGQNSPLHF,TGTGCCAGCAGTGTTGGGACAGGCCAAAATTCACCCCTCCACTTT,NA,TRBD1,TRBV27,TRBJ1-6
CASSLTTAPTNEQFF,TGCGCCAGCAGCTTGACTACCGCCCCTACCAATGAGCAGTTCTTC,few,NA,TRBV5-1,TRBJ2-1
CASSLWPPGQRATNEKLFF,TGCGCCAGCAGCTTGTGGCCCCCGGGACAGCGAGCAACTAATGAAAAACTGTTTTTT,few,TRBD1,TRBV5-1,TRBJ1-4
CASSFGFPHNSPLHF,TGTGCCAGCAGTTTCGGGTTCCCCCATAATTCACCCCTCCACTTT,few,NA,TRBV28,TRBJ1-6
CAWARDSPDTQYF,TGTGCCTGGGCACGGGACTCTCCGGATACGCAGTATTTT,NA,NA,TRBV30,TRBJ2-3
CAISERWSPTNYGYTF,TGTGCCATCAGTGAAAGGTGGAGTCCCACTAACTATGGCTACACCTTC,NA,NA,TRBV10-3,TRBJ1-2
CAWSWGDQETQYF,TGTGCCTGGAGTTGGGGGGATCAAGAGACCCAGTACTTC,few,NA,TRBV30,TRBJ2-5
CASSYGSGTESYEQYF,TGTGCCAGCAGTTACGGCTCCGGGACGGAGTCCTACGAGCAGTACTTC,NA,NA,TRBV6-5,TRBJ2-7
CASSEGTGNTEAFF,TGTGCCAGCAGCGAGGGGACAGGGAACACTGAAGCTTTCTTT,NA,TRBD1,TRBV9,TRBJ1-1
CASSTQGGDTEAFF,TGCGCCAGCAGCACCCAGGGAGGGGACACTGAAGCTTTCTTT,NA,NA,TRBV5-1,TRBJ1-1
CATSRLQGSSEAFF,TGTGCCACCAGCAGACTACAGGGAAGCAGTGAAGCTTTCTTT,NA,NA,TRBV15,TRBJ1-1
CASSLVGGIQGRNEQFF,TGCGCCAGCAGCTTGGTGGGCGGCATACAGGGACGGAATGAGCAGTTCTTC,NA,NA,TRBV5-1,TRBJ2-1
CASTPLGLGNTEAFF,TGTGCCAGCACCCCGCTGGGGCTGGGGAACACTGAAGCTTTCTTT,NA,NA,TRBV6-5,TRBJ1-1
CASSRTGTGEIDTQYF,TGTGCCAGCAGCCGGACCGGGACAGGGGAGATAGATACGCAGTATTTT,NA,TRBD1,TRBV9,TRBJ2-3
CASSVEVGGDTQYF,TGTGCCAGCAGCGTAGAGGTCGGAGGGGATACGCAGTATTTT,few,NA,TRBV9,TRBJ2-3